Each of the 14 T cell receptor beta chains below was sequenced from the same sample in a study of cytotoxic CD8 clonotypes in ibrutinib-treated CLL. The assay was immunoSEQ multiplex PCR, and TCRdb's table has in-frame clones only and misses some. This table has approximately 25,000 clones, 65% to 80% appearing once. Sequences were derived from PBMCs, sampled after 12 months of ibrutinib treatment. The receptors were sampled from a human donor with chronic lymphocytic leukemia.

This clone was counted a few times. The V and J genes are TRBV27 and TRBJ1-2, with TRBD1 as a possible D gene (5 bases). V shed 5 bases and J shed 4 bases, with 14 bases lying between them. Germline values: CDR1 MNHEY, CDR2 SMNVEV (reference sequence). The CDR3 totals 14 residues. CDR3 loop: CASSARGQPYGYTF. The CDR3 DNA follows: TGTGCCAGCAGTGCCCGGGGCCAGCCCTATGGCTACACCTTC.

For the CDR3, the DNA is TGTGCCAGCAGCAGTATTGGCGGGGGCTATGGGGAAGGCTACACCTTC. Amino acid sequence: CASSSIGGGYGEGYTF. The gene calls are TRBV7-9 and TRBJ1-2; weak D call: TRBD1 (6 bases). Germline lookup yields CDR1 SEHNR and CDR2 FQNEAQ (reference sequence). V was trimmed by 5 bases and J by 8 bases, leaving 24 bases between them. This CDR3 region has 16 residues.

This chain uses TRBV27 with TRBJ2-1; D remains ambiguous. V was clipped by 6 bases and J by 8 bases, with 14 bases between them. CDR3 length: 13 residues. Germline values: CDR1 MNHEY, CDR2 SMNVEV (reference sequence). The DNA for the CDR3 is TGTGCCAGCAGAACCTACACAGAGGATGAGCAGTTCTTC. Translation: CASRTYTEDEQFF.

This chain joins TRBV9 and TRBJ1-2; D remains ambiguous. Germline values: CDR1 SGDLS, CDR2 YYNGEE. The CDR3 has 16 amino acids. Trimming cost V 0 bases and J 2 bases, with 14 bases left between them. CDR3 nucleotide sequence: TGTGCCAGCAGCGTAGGGCTTGGCGGCCCGAACTATGGCTACACCTTC. It translates to CASSVGLGGPNYGYTF.

This clone was detected only a few times. This chain joins TRBV18 and TRBJ1-5, with TRBD1 as a possible D gene (6 bases). CDR1 and CDR2 from the germline V gene are KGHSH and LQKENI. This CDR3 has 17 amino acids. V was shortened by 1 base and J by 11 bases, with 24 bases between the two germline ends. The chain's CDR3 is CASSPRATGDGVGAQHF. The CDR3 DNA reads as TGTGCCAGCTCACCACGCGCGACAGGAGACGGAGTAGGAGCCCAGCATTTT.

As regards this clone: A much larger clone lies one base from this, so it may be a read error. Other DNA sequences in the same sample also yield this CDR3. This chain connects TRBV7-9 to TRBJ2-2; 13 nucleotides align to TRBD2. V dropped 3 bases and J dropped 3; count of bases not matched to a gene: 1. The CDR3 is 16 amino acids. CDR1 SEHNR and CDR2 FQNEAQ come from the germline V gene (reference sequence). The CDR3 DNA is TGTGCCAGCAGCTTCGGACTAGCGGGGGACACCGGGGAGCTGTTTTTT. Residues: CASSFGLAGDTGELFF.

The chain carries TRBV5-1 and TRBJ2-5, with 7 bases identical to TRBD1. V was clipped by 3 bases and J by 2 bases; unmatched bases: 4. This CDR3 has 14 residues. Germline lookup yields CDR1 SGHRS and CDR2 YFSETQ. The CDR3, as DNA: TGCGCCAGCAGCTCCTCAGGGGGTCAAGAGACCCAGTACTTC. Amino acids: CASSSSGGQETQYF.

The gene calls are TRBV4-3 and TRBJ2-3, with TRBD1 matching over 9 bases. The germline V gene encodes CDR1 LGHNA and CDR2 YSLEER. V trimming: 4 bases; J trimming: 6 bases; junction bases outside the gene matches: 8. The CDR3 has 15 amino acids. CDR3 sequence: CASSLDRGNGDTQYF. The CDR3 region has the DNA TGCGCCAGCAGCCTTGACAGGGGGAATGGGGATACGCAGTATTTT.

CDR3 nucleotide sequence: TGTGCCAGCAGTTACTCGGGGCGGGGTATGAATGAGCAGTTCTTC. It encodes CASSYSGRGMNEQFF. The chain employs TRBV6-5 and TRBJ2-1; D may be TRBD2 (6 bases). The germline CDR1 and CDR2 sequences are MNHEY and SVGAGI. The length of the CDR3 is 15 residues. V was shortened by 0 bases and J by 7 bases, with 13 bases between the two germline ends.

This clone was found once. The V gene is TRBV2, the J gene TRBJ2-5, with D maybe TRBD2 (7 bases). V was cut by 9 bases and J by 1 base, with 15 bases left in between. This CDR3 is built from 14 residues. Germline CDR1 SNHLY, CDR2 FYNNEI. The CDR3: CASNREGGQETQYF. The CDR3 DNA sequence: TGTGCCAGTAACAGGGAGGGGGGCCAAGAGACCCAGTACTTC.

This clone was counted only a few times. The chain has TRBV7-9 and TRBJ1-1; no reliable D call. Per the germline V gene, CDR1 is SEHNR and CDR2 is FQNEAQ (reference sequence). V dropped 4 bases and J dropped 1 base, with 16 bases sitting between them. The CDR3 spans 16 residues. The CDR3 region has the DNA TGTGCCAGCAGCTCCGGAGCTTCCCCACGGAACACTGAAGCTTTCTTT. Encoded protein: CASSSGASPRNTEAFF.

The chain has TRBV2 and TRBJ1-1; D ambiguous. The CDR3 spans 15 residues. Germline loops: CDR1 SNHLY, CDR2 FYNNEI. V was cut by 0 bases and J by 1 base, with 9 bases left in between. The CDR3 region is CASSEALGRNTEAFF. The CDR3, as DNA: TGTGCCAGCAGTGAAGCGCTCGGGAGGAACACTGAAGCTTTCTTT.

In its sample, this clone was seen a few times. Other nucleotide sequences in the sample specify the same CDR3. V is TRBV19 and J is TRBJ2-7, with no clear D. The germline V gene has CDR1 LNHDA and CDR2 SQIVND (reference sequence). Trimming cost V 3 bases and J 7 bases, with 7 bases left between them. The CDR3 spans 11 residues. DNA for the CDR3: TGTGCCAGTAGTATTTTTGGGGAGCAGTACTTC. Protein product: CASSIFGEQYF.

The chain employs TRBV30 and TRBJ1-2, with 7 bases identical to TRBD1. V shed 7 bases, J shed 6 bases, and the junction held 11 bases outside the gene matches. Germline lookup yields CDR1 GTSNPN and CDR2 SVGIG (reference sequence). This CDR3 is 13 amino acids long. The chain's CDR3 is CASERLTGNGYTF. For the CDR3, the DNA is TGTGCCTCCGAGCGCCTGACAGGGAATGGCTACACCTTC.